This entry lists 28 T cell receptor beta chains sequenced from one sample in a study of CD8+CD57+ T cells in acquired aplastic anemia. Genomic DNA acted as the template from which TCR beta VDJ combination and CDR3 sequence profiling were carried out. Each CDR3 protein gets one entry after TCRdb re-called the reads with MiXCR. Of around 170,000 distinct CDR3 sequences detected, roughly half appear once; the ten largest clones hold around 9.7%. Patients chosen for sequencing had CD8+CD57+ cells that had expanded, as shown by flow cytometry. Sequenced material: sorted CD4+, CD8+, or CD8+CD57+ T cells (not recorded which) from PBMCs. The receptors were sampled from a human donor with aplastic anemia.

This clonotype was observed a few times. CDR3 DNA sequence: TGTGCCAGCAGCTTCGGACAGGCTAATGAAAAACTGTTTTTT. Its protein product is CASSFGQANEKLFF. This rearrangement joins TRBV7-2 to TRBJ1-4, with TRBD1 matching 7 bases. The CDR3 is 14 residues long. CDR1 is SGHTA and CDR2 is FQGNSA in the germline V gene. The V segment lost 3 bases and the J segment 3 bases; nucleotides outside the gene matches: 1. The variable domain in full, with the rest retrieved from reference TRBV7-2 and TRBJ1-4, is GAGVSQSPSNKVTEKGKDVELRCDPISGHTALYWYRQSLGQGLEFLIYFQGNSAPDKSGLPSDRFSAERTGGSVSTLTIQRTQQEDSAVYLCASSFGQANEKLFFGSGTQLSVL.

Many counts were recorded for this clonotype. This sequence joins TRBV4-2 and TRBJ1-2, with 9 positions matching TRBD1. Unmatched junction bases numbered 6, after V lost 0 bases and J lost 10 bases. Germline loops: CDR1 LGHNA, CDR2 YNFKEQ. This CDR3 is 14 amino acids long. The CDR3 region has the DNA TGTGCCAGCAGCCAAGATCCCGGACAGGGGAACTACACCTTC. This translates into CASSQDPGQGNYTF.

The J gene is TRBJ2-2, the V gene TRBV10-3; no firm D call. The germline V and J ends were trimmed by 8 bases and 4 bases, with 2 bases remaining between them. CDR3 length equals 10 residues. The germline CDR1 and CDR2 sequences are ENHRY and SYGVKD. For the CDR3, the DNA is TGTGCCATCGGCACCGGGGAGCTGTTTTTT. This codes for CAIGTGELFF.

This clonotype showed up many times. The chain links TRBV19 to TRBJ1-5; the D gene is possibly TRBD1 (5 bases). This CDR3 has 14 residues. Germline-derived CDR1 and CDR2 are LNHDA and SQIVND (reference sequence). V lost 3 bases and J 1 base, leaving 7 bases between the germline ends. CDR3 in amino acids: CASSIWDSNQPQHF. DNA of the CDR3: TGTGCCAGTAGTATCTGGGACAGCAATCAGCCCCAGCATTTT.

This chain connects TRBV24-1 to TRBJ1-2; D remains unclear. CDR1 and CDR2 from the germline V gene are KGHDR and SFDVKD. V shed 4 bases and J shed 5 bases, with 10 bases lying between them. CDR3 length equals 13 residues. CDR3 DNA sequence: TGTGCCACCAGTGAGGACGGACGATATGGCTACACCTTC. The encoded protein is CATSEDGRYGYTF.

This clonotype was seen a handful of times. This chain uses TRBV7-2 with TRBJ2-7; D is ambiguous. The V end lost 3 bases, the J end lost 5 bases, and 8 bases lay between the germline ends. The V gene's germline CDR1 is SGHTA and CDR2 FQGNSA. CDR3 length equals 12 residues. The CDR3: CASSFVGNEQYF. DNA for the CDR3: TGTGCCAGCAGCTTTGTAGGAAACGAGCAGTACTTC.

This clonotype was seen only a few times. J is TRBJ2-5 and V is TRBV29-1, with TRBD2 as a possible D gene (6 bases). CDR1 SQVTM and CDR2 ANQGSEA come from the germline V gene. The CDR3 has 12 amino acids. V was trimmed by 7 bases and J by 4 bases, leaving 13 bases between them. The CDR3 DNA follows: TGCAGCGCCGTACGGGACTTAGAGACCCAGTACTTC. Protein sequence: CSAVRDLETQYF.

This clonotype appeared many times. Written as DNA, the CDR3 is TGTGCCAGCAGCTCCGACAGGACGTCAGCCCAGTACTTC. Translation: CASSSDRTSAQYF. This chain uses TRBV7-2 with TRBJ2-5; possibly TRBD1 for D (6 bases). The CDR3 sequence is 13 residues long. Germline V lookup: CDR1 SGHTA, CDR2 FQGNSA. V was trimmed by 4 bases and J by 9 bases, leaving 15 bases between them.

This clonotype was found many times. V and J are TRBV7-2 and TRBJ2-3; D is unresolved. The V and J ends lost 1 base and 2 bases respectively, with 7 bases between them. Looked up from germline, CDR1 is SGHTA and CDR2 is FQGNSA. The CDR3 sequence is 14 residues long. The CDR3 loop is CASSLELITDTQYF. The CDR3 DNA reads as TGTGCCAGCAGCTTAGAGCTGATCACAGATACGCAGTATTTT.

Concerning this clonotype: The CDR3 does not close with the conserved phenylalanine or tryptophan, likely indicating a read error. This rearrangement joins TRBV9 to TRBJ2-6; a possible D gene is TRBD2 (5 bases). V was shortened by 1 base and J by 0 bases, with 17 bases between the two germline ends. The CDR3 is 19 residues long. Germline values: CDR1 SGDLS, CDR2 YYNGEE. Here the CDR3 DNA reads TGTGCCAGCAGCGTAAGACATCCGGACTTCAGCTCTGGGGCCAACGTCCTGACTTCC. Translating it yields CASSVRHPDFSSGANVLTS.

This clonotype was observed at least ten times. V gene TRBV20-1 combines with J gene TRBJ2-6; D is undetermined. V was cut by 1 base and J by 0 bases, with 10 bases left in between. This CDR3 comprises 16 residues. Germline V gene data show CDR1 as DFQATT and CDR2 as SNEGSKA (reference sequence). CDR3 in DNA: TGCAGTGCTAGAGCCTTAGGTCACTCTGGGGCCAACGTCCTGACTTTC. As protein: CSARALGHSGANVLTF.

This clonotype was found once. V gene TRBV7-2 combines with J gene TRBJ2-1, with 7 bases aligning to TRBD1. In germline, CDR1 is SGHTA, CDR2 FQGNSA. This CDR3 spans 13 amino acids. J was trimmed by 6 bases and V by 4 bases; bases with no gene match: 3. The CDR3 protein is CASSCDRVNEQFF. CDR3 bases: TGTGCCAGCAGCTGTGACAGGGTCAATGAGCAGTTCTTC.

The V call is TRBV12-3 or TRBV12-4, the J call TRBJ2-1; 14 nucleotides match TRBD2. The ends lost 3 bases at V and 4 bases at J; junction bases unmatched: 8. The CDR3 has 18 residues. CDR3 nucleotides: TGTGCCAGCAGTTTTAGACTAGCGGGAGGGCCGGGTTACAATGAGCAGTTCTTC. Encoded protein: CASSFRLAGGPGYNEQFF.

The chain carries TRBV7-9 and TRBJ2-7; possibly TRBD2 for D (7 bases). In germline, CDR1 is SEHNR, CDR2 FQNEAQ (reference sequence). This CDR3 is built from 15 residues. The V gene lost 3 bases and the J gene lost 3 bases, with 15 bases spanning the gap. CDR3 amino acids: CASSLGLGGDYEQYF. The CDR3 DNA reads TGTGCCAGCAGCTTGGGGTTAGGGGGGGACTACGAGCAGTACTTC.

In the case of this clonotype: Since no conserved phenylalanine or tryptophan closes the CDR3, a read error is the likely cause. This chain's CDR3 is CASSEPGTGIDNEQFL. CDR3 DNA: TGTGCCAGCAGTGAACCCGGGACAGGGATCGACAATGAGCAGTTCTTA. The chain links TRBV25-1 to TRBJ2-1, with 9 bases lining up with TRBD1. The CDR3 is 16 amino acids. Germline CDR1 is MGHDK and CDR2 is SYGVNS. Unmatched junction bases numbered 7, after V lost 2 bases and J lost 5 bases.

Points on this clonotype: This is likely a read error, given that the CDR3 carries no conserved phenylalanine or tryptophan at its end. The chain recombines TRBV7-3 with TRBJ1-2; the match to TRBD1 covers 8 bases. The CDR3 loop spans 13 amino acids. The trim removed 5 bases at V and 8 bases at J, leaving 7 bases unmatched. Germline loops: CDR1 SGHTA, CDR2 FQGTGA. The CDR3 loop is CASSRTGNGGYTL. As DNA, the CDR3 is TGTGCCAGCAGCCGGACAGGGAATGGGGGCTACACCCTC.

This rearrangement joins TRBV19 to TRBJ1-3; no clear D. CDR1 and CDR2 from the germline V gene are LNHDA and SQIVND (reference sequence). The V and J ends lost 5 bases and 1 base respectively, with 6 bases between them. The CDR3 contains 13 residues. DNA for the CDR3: TGTGCCAGTAGTTATGGGTCTGGAAACACCATATATTTT. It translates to CASSYGSGNTIYF.

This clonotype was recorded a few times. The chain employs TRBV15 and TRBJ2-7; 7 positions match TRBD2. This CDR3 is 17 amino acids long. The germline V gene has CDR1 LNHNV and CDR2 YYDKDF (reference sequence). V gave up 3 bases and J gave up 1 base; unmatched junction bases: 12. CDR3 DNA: TGTGCCACCAGCAGGGGCCCTGGGAGGGACGGGTCCTACGAGCAGTACTTC. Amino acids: CATSRGPGRDGSYEQYF. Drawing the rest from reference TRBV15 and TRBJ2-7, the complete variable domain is DAMVIQNPRYQVTQFGKPVTLSCSQTLNHNVMYWYQQKSSQAPKLLFHYYDKDFNNEADTPDNFQSRRPNTSFCFLDIRSPGLGDTAMYLCATSRGPGRDGSYEQYFGPGTRLTVT.

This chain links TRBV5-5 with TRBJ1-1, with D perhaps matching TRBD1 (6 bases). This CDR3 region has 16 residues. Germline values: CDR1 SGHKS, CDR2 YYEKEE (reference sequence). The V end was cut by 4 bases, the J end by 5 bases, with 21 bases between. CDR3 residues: CASSPVLGGAGTEAFF. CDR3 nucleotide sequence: TGTGCCAGCAGCCCTGTTCTGGGGGGCGCAGGGACTGAAGCTTTCTTT.

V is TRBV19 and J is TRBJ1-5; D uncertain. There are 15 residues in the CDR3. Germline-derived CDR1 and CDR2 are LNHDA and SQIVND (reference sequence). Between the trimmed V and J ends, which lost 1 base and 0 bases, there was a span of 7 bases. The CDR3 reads CASSIGRGSNQPQHF. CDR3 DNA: TGTGCCAGTAGTATAGGGCGGGGTAGCAATCAGCCCCAGCATTTT.

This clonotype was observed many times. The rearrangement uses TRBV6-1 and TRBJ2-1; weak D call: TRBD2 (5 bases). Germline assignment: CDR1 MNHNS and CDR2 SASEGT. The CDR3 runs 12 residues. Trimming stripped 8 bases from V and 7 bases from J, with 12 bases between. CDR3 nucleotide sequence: TGTGCCAGCCTAGCTACGGGGAATGAGCAGTTCTTC. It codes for CASLATGNEQFF.

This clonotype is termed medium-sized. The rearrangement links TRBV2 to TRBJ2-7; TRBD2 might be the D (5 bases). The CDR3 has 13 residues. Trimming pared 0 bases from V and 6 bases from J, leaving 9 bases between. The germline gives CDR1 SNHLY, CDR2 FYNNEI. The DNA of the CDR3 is TGTGCCAGCAGTGAAGCTGAGGGTGGCGAGCAGTACTTC. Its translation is CASSEAEGGEQYF. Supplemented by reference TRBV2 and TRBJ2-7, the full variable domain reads EPEVTQTPSHQVTQMGQEVILRCVPISNHLYFYWYRQILGQKVEFLVSFYNNEISEKSEIFDDQFSVERPDGSNFTLKIRSTKLEDSAMYFCASSEAEGGEQYFGPGTRLTVT.

CDR3 DNA: TGTGCCACCAGCAGGGGGAGAAATTCACCCCTCCACTTT. The encoded protein is CATSRGRNSPLHF. The genes are TRBV15 and TRBJ1-6; D ambiguous. The length of the CDR3 is 13 residues. Trimming removed 3 bases from V and 7 bases from J, with 7 bases in between. Germline V gene sequence: CDR1 LNHNV, CDR2 YYDKDF (reference sequence).

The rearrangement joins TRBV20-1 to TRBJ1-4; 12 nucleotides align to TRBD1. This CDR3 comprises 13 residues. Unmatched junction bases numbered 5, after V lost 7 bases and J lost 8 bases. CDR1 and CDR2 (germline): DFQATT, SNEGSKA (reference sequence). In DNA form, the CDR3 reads TGCAGTGTCGGGGACAGGGGGCGGGAAAAACTGTTTTTT. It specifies CSVGDRGREKLFF.

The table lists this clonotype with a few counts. The CDR3 coding sequence is TGTGCCAGCAGTGTGGGGACAACGAACACCGGGGAGCTGTTTTTT. Protein: CASSVGTTNTGELFF. The J gene is TRBJ2-2, the V gene TRBV2; TRBD1 is a possible D gene (6 bases). CDR3 length: 15 amino acids. CDR1 is SNHLY, CDR2 FYNNEI, per germline. V lost 4 bases to trimming and J lost 0 bases, with 9 bases between them.

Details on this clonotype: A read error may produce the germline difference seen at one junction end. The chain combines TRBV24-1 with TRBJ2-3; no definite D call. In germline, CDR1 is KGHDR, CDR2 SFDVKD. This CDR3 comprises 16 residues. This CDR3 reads CATSALPYTGTNTQYF. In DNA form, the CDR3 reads TGTGCCACCAGTGCTCTGCCCTATACTGGCACAAATACGCAGTATTTT.

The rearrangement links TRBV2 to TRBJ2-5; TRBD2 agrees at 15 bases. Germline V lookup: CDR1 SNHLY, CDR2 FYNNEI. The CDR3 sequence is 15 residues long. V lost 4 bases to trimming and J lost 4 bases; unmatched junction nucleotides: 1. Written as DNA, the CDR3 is TGTGCCAGCAGTGCGGGACTAGCGGGGGGAGAGACCCAGTACTTC. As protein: CASSAGLAGGETQYF.

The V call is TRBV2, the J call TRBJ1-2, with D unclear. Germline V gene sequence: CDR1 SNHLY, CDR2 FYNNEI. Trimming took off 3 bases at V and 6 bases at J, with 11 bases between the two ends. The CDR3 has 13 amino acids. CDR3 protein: CASSEFSGNGYTF. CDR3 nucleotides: TGTGCCAGCAGTGAGTTCTCGGGTAATGGCTACACCTTC.